A selection of T cell receptor beta chains follows, all from one sample in a study of blood T cell repertoires in COVID-19. Method: immunoSEQ multiplex PCR; TCRdb's copy keeps in-frame clones and lacks some. The sample records 150,000 to 200,000 clones, about 83% being singletons. The sequenced sample was peripheral blood. These receptor sequences come from a man younger than 35 with active or convalescent COVID-19. Both conserved end residues are part of each CDR3. The order of the fields is J gene, clone size, D gene, V gene, CDR3 DNA, CDR3 protein. A D gene is named only where the DNA matches it firmly. Clone size appears in some rows only: once, few, many, or a class for an expanded clone.

j_call: TRBJ2-1; clone_size: NA; d_call: NA; v_call: TRBV19; cdr3_nt: TGTGCCAGTAGTATTTATCGGGGGAATGAGCAGTTCTTC; cdr3_aa: CASSIYRGNEQFF
j_call: TRBJ2-5; clone_size: NA; d_call: NA; v_call: TRBV28; cdr3_nt: TGTGCCAGGGTAACAGGGAAGGACAGAAAAGAGACCCAGTACTTC; cdr3_aa: CARVTGKDRKETQYF
j_call: TRBJ1-1; clone_size: few; d_call: TRBD1; v_call: TRBV18; cdr3_nt: TGTGCCAGCTCATTTGGACAGGGAAACACTGAAGCTTTCTTT; cdr3_aa: CASSFGQGNTEAFF
j_call: TRBJ2-2; clone_size: NA; d_call: NA; v_call: TRBV12-3/TRBV12-4; cdr3_nt: TGTGCCAGCCAATCAACAGACACCGGGGAGCTGTTTTTT; cdr3_aa: CASQSTDTGELFF
j_call: TRBJ2-2; clone_size: NA; d_call: NA; v_call: TRBV28; cdr3_nt: TGTGCCAGCAGTTTACCTGGACAGAACACCGGGGAGCTGTTTTTT; cdr3_aa: CASSLPGQNTGELFF
j_call: TRBJ2-1; clone_size: NA; d_call: TRBD2; v_call: TRBV12-3/TRBV12-4; cdr3_nt: TGTGCCAGCAGTTTAGTCCTAGCGGGGAGTTTGTTCTTC; cdr3_aa: CASSLVLAGSLFF
j_call: TRBJ1-2; clone_size: NA; d_call: NA; v_call: TRBV25-1; cdr3_nt: TGTGCCAGCAGTGAATACGATCGGTCCGGCTACACCTTC; cdr3_aa: CASSEYDRSGYTF
j_call: TRBJ1-5; clone_size: few; d_call: NA; v_call: TRBV7-6; cdr3_nt: TGTGCCAGCAGCCGGACGGAGGATAGCAATCAGCCCCAGCATTTT; cdr3_aa: CASSRTEDSNQPQHF
j_call: TRBJ2-1; clone_size: NA; d_call: NA; v_call: TRBV6-5; cdr3_nt: TGTGCCAGCAGGCGGAGTGATGAGCAGTTCTTC; cdr3_aa: CASRRSDEQFF
j_call: TRBJ1-2; clone_size: NA; d_call: TRBD1; v_call: TRBV9; cdr3_nt: TGTGCCAGCAGTGGGGGACAGGCGGCCCTTTCTAACTATGGCTACACCTTC; cdr3_aa: CASSGGQAALSNYGYTF
j_call: TRBJ1-4; clone_size: NA; d_call: TRBD1; v_call: TRBV2; cdr3_nt: TGTGCCAGCAGTCTCCTGCATCCACAGGGGATCGGCGAAAAACTGTTTTTT; cdr3_aa: CASSLLHPQGIGEKLFF
j_call: TRBJ1-5; clone_size: NA; d_call: NA; v_call: TRBV30; cdr3_nt: TGTGCCTGGTCGTTGAGTAGCGCTGGGCAGCCCCAGCATTTT; cdr3_aa: CAWSLSSAGQPQHF
j_call: TRBJ1-5; clone_size: NA; d_call: TRBD1; v_call: TRBV5-6; cdr3_nt: TGTGCCAGCAGCAAAGACAGGGGATATAGCAATCAGCCCCAGCATTTT; cdr3_aa: CASSKDRGYSNQPQHF
j_call: TRBJ2-3; clone_size: NA; d_call: NA; v_call: TRBV11-3; cdr3_nt: TGTGCCAGCAGCCCCGACGCGCGAGGTACGCAGTATTTT; cdr3_aa: CASSPDARGTQYF
j_call: TRBJ2-1; clone_size: NA; d_call: TRBD1; v_call: TRBV7-6; cdr3_nt: TGTGCCAGCAGCTTACGACAGGGCACCTACAATGAGCAGTTCTTC; cdr3_aa: CASSLRQGTYNEQFF
j_call: TRBJ2-2; clone_size: NA; d_call: NA; v_call: TRBV7-9; cdr3_nt: TGTGCCAGCAGCCCCGGGAAGGGTGGGGAGCTGTTTTTT; cdr3_aa: CASSPGKGGELFF
j_call: TRBJ2-1; clone_size: NA; d_call: NA; v_call: TRBV7-2; cdr3_nt: TGTGCCAGCAGCTTAGTCGGGACACGGTACCCCAATGAGCAGTTCTTC; cdr3_aa: CASSLVGTRYPNEQFF
j_call: TRBJ1-2; clone_size: NA; d_call: TRBD1; v_call: TRBV2; cdr3_nt: TGTGCCAGCGGCGGGGACAGGGATAACTATGGCTACACCTTC; cdr3_aa: CASGGDRDNYGYTF
j_call: TRBJ2-2; clone_size: few; d_call: NA; v_call: TRBV24-1; cdr3_nt: TGTGCCACCAGTGATTTAAAAGAGGGAAGGACCGGGGAGCTGTTTTTT; cdr3_aa: CATSDLKEGRTGELFF
j_call: TRBJ2-1; clone_size: NA; d_call: TRBD2; v_call: TRBV28; cdr3_nt: TGTGCCAGCTGGACTAGCGGGAGGTACAATGAGCAGTTCTTC; cdr3_aa: CASWTSGRYNEQFF
j_call: TRBJ1-6; clone_size: NA; d_call: TRBD1; v_call: TRBV2; cdr3_nt: TGTGCCAGCAGTGTTTCCAGGGGGGATAATTCACCCCTCCACTTT; cdr3_aa: CASSVSRGDNSPLHF
j_call: TRBJ2-1; clone_size: few; d_call: TRBD2; v_call: TRBV7-9; cdr3_nt: TGTGCCAGCAGCTTTTTTCGGACTAGCGGGAGAAATGAGCAGTTCTTC; cdr3_aa: CASSFFRTSGRNEQFF
j_call: TRBJ2-6; clone_size: NA; d_call: NA; v_call: TRBV28; cdr3_nt: TGTGCCAGCAGTTTAGGAGGCTCTGGGGCCAACGTCCTGACTTTC; cdr3_aa: CASSLGGSGANVLTF
j_call: TRBJ1-1; clone_size: NA; d_call: NA; v_call: TRBV2; cdr3_nt: TGTGCCAGCAGTGTTGGAGAGGTGAACACTGAAGCTTTCTTT; cdr3_aa: CASSVGEVNTEAFF
j_call: TRBJ2-7; clone_size: NA; d_call: NA; v_call: TRBV24-1; cdr3_nt: TGTGCCACTCCCTCAGGGGCTACCCACGAGCAGTACTTC; cdr3_aa: CATPSGATHEQYF
j_call: TRBJ2-5; clone_size: once; d_call: TRBD2; v_call: TRBV4-2; cdr3_nt: TGTGCCAGCAGCCAAGGGACGGGACTAGCAAAGACCCAGTACTTC; cdr3_aa: CASSQGTGLAKTQYF
j_call: TRBJ1-2; clone_size: NA; d_call: NA; v_call: TRBV5-4; cdr3_nt: TGTGCCAGCAGCTTGGAGGCAGGGGAGCTTGGCTACACCTTC; cdr3_aa: CASSLEAGELGYTF
j_call: TRBJ2-1; clone_size: NA; d_call: NA; v_call: TRBV7-9; cdr3_nt: TGTGCCAGCAGCTTCGGCACAGGGCTTTTATATGAGCAGTTCTTC; cdr3_aa: CASSFGTGLLYEQFF
j_call: TRBJ2-2; clone_size: NA; d_call: NA; v_call: TRBV10-3; cdr3_nt: TGTGCCATCAGTGAGTCGAGCAGGGGCACCGGGGAGCTGTTTTTT; cdr3_aa: CAISESSRGTGELFF
j_call: TRBJ2-1; clone_size: NA; d_call: NA; v_call: TRBV12-3/TRBV12-4; cdr3_nt: TGTGCCAGCAGTTTTAGGGGATACAATGAGCAGTTCTTC; cdr3_aa: CASSFRGYNEQFF
j_call: TRBJ1-2; clone_size: NA; d_call: NA; v_call: TRBV25-1; cdr3_nt: TGTGCCAGCAGTGAATATGGAGAACAAAGATATGGCTACACCTTC; cdr3_aa: CASSEYGEQRYGYTF
j_call: TRBJ2-7; clone_size: NA; d_call: NA; v_call: TRBV21-1; cdr3_nt: TGTGCCAGCAGCAAAGATGGGGGAGGCTCCTACGAGCAGTACTTC; cdr3_aa: CASSKDGGGSYEQYF